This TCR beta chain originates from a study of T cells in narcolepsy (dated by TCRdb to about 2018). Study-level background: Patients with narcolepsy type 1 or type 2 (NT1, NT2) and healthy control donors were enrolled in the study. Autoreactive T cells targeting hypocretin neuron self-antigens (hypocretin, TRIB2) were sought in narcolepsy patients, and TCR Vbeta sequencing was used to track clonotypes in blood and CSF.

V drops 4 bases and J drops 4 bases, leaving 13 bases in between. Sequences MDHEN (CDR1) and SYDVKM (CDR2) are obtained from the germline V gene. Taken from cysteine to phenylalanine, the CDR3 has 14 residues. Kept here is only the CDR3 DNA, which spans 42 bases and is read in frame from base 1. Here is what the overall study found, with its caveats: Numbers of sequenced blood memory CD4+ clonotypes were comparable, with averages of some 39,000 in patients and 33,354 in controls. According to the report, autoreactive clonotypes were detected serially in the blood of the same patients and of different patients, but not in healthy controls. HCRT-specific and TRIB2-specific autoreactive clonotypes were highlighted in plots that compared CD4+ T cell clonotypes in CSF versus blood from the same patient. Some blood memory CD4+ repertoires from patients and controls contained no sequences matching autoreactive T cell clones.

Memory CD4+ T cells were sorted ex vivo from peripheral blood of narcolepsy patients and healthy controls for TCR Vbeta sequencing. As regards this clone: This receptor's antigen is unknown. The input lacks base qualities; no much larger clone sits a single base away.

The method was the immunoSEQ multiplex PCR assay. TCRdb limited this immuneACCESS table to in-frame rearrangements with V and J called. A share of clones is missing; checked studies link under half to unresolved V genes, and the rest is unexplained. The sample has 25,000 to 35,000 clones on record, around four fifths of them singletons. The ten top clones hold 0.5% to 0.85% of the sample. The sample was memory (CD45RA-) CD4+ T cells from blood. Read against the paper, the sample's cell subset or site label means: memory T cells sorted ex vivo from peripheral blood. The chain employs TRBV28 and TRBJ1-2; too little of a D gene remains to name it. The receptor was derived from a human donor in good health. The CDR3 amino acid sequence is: CASSSPGQAYGYTF. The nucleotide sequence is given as TGTGCCAGCAGTTCACCCGGGCAGGCCTATGGCTACACCTTC.